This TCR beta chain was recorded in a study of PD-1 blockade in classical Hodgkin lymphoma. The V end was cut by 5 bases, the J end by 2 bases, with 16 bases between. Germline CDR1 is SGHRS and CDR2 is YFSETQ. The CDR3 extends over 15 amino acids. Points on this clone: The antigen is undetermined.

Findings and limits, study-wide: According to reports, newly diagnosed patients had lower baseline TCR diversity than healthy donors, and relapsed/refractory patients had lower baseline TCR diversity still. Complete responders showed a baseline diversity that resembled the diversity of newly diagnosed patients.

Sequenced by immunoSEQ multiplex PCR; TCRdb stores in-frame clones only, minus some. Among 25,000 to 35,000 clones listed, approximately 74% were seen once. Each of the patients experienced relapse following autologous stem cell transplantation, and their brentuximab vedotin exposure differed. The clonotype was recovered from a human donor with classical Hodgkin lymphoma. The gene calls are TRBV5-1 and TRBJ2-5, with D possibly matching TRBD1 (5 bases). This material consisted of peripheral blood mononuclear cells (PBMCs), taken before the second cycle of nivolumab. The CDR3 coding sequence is TGCGCCAGCAGTCGCCTAGGGGTGTGGCAAGAGACCCAGTACTTC. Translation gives CASSRLGVWQETQYF.